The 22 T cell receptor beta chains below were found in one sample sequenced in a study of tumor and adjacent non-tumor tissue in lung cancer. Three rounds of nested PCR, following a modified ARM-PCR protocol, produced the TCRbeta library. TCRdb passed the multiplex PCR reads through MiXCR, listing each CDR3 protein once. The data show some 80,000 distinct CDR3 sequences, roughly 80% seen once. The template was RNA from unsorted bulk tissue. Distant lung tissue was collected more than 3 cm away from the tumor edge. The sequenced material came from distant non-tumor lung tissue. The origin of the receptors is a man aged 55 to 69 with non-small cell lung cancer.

The CDR3 spells CASSYSIGQAGVSGELFF. For the CDR3, the DNA is TGTGCCAGCAGTTACTCGATAGGGCAAGCAGGAGTTTCCGGGGAGCTGTTTTTT. The chain uses TRBV6-5 and TRBJ2-2; D ambiguous. With 0 bases removed from V and 6 bases from J, the gap between germline ends came to 20 bases. CDR3 length: 18 amino acids. Per germline, CDR1 MNHEY and CDR2 SVGAGI.

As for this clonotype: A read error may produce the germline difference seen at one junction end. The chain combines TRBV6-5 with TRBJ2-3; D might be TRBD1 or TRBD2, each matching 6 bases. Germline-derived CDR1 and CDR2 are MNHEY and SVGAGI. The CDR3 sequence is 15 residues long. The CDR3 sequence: CVSRDKVGGTDMQYF. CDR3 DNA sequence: TGTGTCAGCAGAGACAAGGTCGGGGGCACAGATATGCAATATTTT.

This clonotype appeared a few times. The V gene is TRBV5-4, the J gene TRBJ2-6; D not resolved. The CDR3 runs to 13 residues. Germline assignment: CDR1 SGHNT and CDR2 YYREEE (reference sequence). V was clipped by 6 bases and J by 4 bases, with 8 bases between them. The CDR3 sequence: CASIRIGANVLTF. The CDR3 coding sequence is TGTGCCAGCATTCGAATAGGGGCCAACGTCCTGACTTTC.

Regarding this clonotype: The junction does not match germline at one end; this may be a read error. The chain's CDR3 is CASILIGMGTEAFF. As DNA, the CDR3 is TGTGCCAGCATCTTAATCGGGATGGGCACTGAAGCCTTCTTT. V is TRBV11-2 and J is TRBJ1-1, with D unresolved. CDR1 is SGHAT, CDR2 FQNNGV, per germline. The CDR3 has 14 residues. Drawing the rest from reference TRBV11-2 and TRBJ1-1, the complete variable domain is EAGVAQSPRYKIIEKRQSVAFWCNPISGHATLYWYQQILGQGPKLLIQFQNNGVVDDSQLPKDRFSAERLKGVDSTLKIQPAKLEDSAVYLCASILIGMGTEAFFGQGTRLTVV.

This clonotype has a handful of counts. This CDR3 reads CASSLTWGSSYEQYF. In DNA form, the CDR3 reads TGTGCCAGCAGCTTAACGTGGGGGAGCTCCTACGAGCAGTACTTC. The rearrangement joins TRBV11-2 to TRBJ2-7; D possibly matches TRBD1 or TRBD2 (5 bases each). From germline, CDR1 is SGHAT and CDR2 FQNNGV. The CDR3 covers 15 residues. V gave up 2 bases and J gave up 0 bases, with 11 bases separating them.

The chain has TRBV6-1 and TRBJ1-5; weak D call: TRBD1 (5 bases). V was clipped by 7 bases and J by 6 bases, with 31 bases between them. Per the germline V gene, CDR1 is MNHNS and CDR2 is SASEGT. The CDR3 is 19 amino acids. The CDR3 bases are TGTGCCAGCAACGCCTTCGGGCCCGACGGGGGTCGGTTGGGTCAGCCCCAGCATTTT. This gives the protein CASNAFGPDGGRLGQPQHF.

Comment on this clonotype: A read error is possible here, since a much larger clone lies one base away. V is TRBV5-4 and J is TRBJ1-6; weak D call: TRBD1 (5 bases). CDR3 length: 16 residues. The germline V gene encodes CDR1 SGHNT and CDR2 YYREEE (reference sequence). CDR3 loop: CASSLDTSSYNSPFHF. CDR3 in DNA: TGTGCCAGCAGCCTGGACACGAGCTCCTATAATTCACCCTTCCACTTT.

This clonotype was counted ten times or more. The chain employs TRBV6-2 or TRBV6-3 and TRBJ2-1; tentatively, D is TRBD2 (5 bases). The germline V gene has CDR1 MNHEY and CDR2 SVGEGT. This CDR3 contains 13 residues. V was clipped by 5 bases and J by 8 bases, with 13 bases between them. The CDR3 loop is CASSVGVTDEQFF. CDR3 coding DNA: TGTGCCAGCAGTGTCGGGGTAACCGATGAGCAGTTCTTC.

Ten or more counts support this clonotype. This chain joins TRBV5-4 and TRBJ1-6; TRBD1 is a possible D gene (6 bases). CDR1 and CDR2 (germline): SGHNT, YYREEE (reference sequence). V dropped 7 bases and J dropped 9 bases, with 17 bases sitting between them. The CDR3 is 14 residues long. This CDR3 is CASSPRGDGSPLHF. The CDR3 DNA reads TGTGCCAGCTCTCCCAGGGGAGATGGTTCACCCCTCCACTTT. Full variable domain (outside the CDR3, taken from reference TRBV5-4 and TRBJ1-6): ETGVTQSPTHLIKTRGQQVTLRCSSQSGHNTVSWYQQALGQGPQFIFQYYREEENGRGNFPPRFSGLQFPNYSSELNVNALELDDSALYLCASSPRGDGSPLHFGNGTRLTVT.

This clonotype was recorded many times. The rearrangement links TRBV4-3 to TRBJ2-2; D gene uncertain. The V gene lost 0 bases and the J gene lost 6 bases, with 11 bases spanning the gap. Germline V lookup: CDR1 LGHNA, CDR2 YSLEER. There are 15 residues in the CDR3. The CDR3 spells CASSQDPAGSGELFF. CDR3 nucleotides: TGCGCCAGCAGCCAAGATCCGGCAGGCTCCGGGGAGCTGTTTTTT.

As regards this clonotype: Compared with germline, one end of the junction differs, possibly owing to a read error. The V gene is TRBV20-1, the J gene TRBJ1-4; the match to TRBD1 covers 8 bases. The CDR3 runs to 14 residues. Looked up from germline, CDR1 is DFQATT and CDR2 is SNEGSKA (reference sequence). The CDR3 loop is CGAKDDRGDEKLFF. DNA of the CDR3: TGTGGTGCCAAGGACGACAGGGGTGATGAAAAACTGTTTTTT.

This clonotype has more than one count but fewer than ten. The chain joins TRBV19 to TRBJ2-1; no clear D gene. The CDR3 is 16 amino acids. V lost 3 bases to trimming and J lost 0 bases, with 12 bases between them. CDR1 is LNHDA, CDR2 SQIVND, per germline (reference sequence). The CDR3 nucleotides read TGTGCCAGTAGTATGCGGCGAGGAAGCTCCTACAATGAGCAGTTCTTC. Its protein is CASSMRRGSSYNEQFF. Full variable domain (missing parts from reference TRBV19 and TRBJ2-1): DGGITQSPKYLFRKEGQNVTLSCEQNLNHDAMYWYRQDPGQGLRLIYYSQIVNDFQKGDIAEGYSVSREKKESFPLTVTSAQKNPTAFYLCASSMRRGSSYNEQFFGPGTRLTVL.

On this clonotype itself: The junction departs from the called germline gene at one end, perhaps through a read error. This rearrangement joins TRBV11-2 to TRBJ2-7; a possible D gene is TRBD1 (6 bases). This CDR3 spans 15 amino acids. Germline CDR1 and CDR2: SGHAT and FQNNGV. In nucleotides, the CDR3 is TGTGCCGGCAGCCAAGACAGGTCCCCACTCTACGAGCAGTACTTC. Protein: CAGSQDRSPLYEQYF.

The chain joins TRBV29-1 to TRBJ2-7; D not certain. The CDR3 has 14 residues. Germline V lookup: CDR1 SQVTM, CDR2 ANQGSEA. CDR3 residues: CGAIEQAHSYEQYF. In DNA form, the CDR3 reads TGCGGCGCGATCGAGCAGGCCCACTCTTACGAGCAGTACTTC.

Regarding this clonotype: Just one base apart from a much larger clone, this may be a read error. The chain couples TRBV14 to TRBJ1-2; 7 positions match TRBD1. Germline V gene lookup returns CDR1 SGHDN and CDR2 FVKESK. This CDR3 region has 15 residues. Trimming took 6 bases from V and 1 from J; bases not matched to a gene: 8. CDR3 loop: CASRDSRGINYGYTF. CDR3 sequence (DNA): TGTGCCAGCAGGGATAGCAGGGGGATTAACTATGGCTACACCTTC.

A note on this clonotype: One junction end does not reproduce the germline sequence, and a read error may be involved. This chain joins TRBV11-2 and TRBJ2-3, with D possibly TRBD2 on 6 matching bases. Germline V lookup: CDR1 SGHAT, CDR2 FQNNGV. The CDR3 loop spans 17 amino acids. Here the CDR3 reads CTSSREVRGRSTETQYF. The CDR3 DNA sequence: TGTACCAGCAGCAGAGAGGTGCGGGGCAGGAGCACAGAAACGCAGTATTTT.

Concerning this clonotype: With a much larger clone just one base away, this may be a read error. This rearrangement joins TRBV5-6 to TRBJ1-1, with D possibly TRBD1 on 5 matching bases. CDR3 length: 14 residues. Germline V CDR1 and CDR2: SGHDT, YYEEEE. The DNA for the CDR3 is TGTGCCAGCAGCGAACCAGGCAGGGTTGCTGAAACTTTCTTT. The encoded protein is CASSEPGRVAETFF.

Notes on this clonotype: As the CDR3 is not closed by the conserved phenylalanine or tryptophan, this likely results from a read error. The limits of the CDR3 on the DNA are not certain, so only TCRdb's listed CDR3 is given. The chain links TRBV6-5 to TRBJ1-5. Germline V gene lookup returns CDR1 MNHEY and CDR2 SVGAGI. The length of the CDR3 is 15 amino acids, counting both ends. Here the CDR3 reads CASSYLGGSNQPQNY.

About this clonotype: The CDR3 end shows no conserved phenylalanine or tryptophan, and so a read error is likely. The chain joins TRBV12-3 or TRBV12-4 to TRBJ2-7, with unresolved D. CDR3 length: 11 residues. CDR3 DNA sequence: TGTGTCAGCAGATTAGGCGGCGAGCAGTACTCC. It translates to CVSRLGGEQYS.

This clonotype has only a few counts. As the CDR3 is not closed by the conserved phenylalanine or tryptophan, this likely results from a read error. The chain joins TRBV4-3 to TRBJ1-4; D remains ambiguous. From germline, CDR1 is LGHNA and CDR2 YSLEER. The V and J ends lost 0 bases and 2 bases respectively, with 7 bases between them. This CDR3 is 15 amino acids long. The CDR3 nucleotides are TGCGCCAGCAGCCAAGACGGAGCGACTAATGAAAAACTGTTTCTT. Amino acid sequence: CASSQDGATNEKLFL.

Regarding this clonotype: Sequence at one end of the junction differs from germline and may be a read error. CDR3 residues: CAGRPAVLVSSSLHF. The CDR3 nucleotides are TGTGCCGGCCGACCGGCGGTACTAGTTAGTTCATCCCTCCACTTT. The chain carries TRBV6-5 and TRBJ1-6; D unclear. Germline CDR1 MNHEY, CDR2 SVGAGI. The CDR3 loop spans 15 amino acids.

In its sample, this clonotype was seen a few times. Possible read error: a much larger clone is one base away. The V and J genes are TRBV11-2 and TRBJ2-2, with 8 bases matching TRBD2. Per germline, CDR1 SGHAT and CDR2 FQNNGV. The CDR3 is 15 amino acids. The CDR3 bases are TGTGCCAGCATCTTAGCGGGGTATTACACCGGGGAGCTGTTTTTT. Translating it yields CASILAGYYTGELFF.